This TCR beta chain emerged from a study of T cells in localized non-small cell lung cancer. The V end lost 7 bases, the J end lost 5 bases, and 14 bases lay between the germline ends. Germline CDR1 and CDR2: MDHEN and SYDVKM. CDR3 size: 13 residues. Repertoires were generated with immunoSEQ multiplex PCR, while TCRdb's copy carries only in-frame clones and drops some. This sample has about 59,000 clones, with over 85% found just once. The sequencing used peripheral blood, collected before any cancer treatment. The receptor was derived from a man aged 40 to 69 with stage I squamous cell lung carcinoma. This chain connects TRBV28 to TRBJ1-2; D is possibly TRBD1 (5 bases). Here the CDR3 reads CASKGSANYGYTF. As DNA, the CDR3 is TGTGCCAGCAAGGGGTCAGCCAATTATGGCTACACCTTC.